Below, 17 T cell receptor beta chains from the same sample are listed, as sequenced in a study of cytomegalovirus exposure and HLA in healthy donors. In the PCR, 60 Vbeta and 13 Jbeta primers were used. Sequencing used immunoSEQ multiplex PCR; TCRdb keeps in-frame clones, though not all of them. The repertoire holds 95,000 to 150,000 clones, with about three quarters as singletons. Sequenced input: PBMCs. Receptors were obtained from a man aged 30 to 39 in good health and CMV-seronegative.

CDR3 in DNA: TGTGCCAGCAACCCCGGTGAGATAGCCGGGGGTTCAATCAACCAAGAGACCCAGTACTTC. Encoded protein: CASNPGEIAGGSINQETQYF. J is TRBJ2-5 and V is TRBV7-3, with a tentative D call TRBD2 (6 bases). V was pared by 7 bases and J by 0 bases, with 30 bases between. Germline V CDR1 and CDR2: SGHTA, FQGTGA. This CDR3 region has 20 residues. The variable domain in full, completed from reference TRBV7-3 and TRBJ2-5, reads GAGVSQTPSNKVTEKGKYVELRCDPISGHTALYWYRQSLGQGPEFLIYFQGTGAADDSGLPNDRFFAVRPEGSVSTLKIQRTERGDSAVYLCASNPGEIAGGSINQETQYFGPGTRLLVL.

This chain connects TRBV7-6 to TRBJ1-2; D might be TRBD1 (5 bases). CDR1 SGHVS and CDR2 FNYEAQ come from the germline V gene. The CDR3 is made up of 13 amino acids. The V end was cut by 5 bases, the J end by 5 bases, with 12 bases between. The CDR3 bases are TGTGCCAGCAGCCCTTCCCAGGGTTATGGCTACACCTTC. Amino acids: CASSPSQGYGYTF.

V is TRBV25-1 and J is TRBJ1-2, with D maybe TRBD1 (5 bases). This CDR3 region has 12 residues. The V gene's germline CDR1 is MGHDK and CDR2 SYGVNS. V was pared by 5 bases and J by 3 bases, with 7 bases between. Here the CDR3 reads CASSRGDYGYTF. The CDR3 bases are TGTGCCAGCAGTAGGGGTGACTATGGCTACACCTTC.

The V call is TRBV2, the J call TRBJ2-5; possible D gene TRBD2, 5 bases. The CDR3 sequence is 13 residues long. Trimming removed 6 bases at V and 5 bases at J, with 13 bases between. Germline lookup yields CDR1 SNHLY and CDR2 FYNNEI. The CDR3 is CASSYEGLETQYF. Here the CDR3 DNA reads TGTGCCAGCAGCTATGAGGGTTTGGAGACCCAGTACTTC.

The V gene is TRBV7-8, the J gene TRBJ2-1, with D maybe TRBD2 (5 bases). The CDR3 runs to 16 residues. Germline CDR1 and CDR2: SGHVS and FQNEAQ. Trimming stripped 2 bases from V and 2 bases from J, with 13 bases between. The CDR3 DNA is TGTGCCAGCAGCTTAACGCGGGCTGGCCCCTACAATGAGCAGTTCTTC. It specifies CASSLTRAGPYNEQFF.

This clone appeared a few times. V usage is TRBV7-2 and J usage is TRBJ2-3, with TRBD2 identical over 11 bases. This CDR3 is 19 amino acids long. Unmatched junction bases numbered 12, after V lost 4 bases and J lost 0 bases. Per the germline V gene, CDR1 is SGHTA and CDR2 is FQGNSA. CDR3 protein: CASSSRVAGGVPSTDTQYF. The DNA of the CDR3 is TGTGCCAGCAGCTCGAGAGTAGCGGGGGGGGTACCTAGCACAGATACGCAGTATTTT.

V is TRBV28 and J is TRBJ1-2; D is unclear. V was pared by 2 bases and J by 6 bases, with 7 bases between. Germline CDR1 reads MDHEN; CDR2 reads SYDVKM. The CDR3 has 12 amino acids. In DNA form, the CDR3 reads TGTGCCAGCAGTTTACGAGCGGATGGCTACACCTTC. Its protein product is CASSLRADGYTF.

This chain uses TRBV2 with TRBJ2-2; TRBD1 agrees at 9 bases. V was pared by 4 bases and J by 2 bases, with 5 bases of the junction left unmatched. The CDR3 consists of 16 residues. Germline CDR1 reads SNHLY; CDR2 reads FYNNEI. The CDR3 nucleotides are TGTGCCAGCAGTGTGATGGGACAGGGCAACACCGGGGAGCTGTTTTTT. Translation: CASSVMGQGNTGELFF.

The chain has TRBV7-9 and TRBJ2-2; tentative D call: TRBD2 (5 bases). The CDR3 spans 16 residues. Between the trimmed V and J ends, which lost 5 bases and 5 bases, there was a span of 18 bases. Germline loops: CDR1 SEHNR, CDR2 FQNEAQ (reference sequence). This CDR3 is CASSTGERQATGELFF. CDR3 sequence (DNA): TGTGCCAGCAGCACCGGGGAACGGCAGGCGACCGGGGAGCTGTTTTTT.

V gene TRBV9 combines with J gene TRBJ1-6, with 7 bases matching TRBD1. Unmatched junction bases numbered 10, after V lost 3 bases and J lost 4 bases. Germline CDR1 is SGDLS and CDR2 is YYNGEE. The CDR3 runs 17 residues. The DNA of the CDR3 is TGTGCCAGCAGCGACAACGGGGGACAGACATATAATTCACCCCTCCACTTT. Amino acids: CASSDNGGQTYNSPLHF. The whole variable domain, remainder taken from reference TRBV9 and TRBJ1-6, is DSGVTQTPKHLITATGQRVTLRCSPRSGDLSVYWYQQSLDQGLQFLIQYYNGEERAKGNILERFSAQQFPDLHSELNLSSLELGDSALYFCASSDNGGQTYNSPLHFGNGTRLTVT.

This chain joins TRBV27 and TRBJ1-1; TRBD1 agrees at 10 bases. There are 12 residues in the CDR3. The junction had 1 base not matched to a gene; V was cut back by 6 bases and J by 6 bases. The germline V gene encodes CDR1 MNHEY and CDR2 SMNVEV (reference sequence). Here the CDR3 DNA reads TGTGCCAGCAGGACAGGGGGCGCTGAAGCTTTCTTT. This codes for CASRTGGAEAFF.

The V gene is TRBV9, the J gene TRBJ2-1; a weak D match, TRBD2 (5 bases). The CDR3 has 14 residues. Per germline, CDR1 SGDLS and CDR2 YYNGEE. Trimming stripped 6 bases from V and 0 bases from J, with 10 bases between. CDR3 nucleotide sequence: TGTGCCAGCAAGAGGGTAGGCTCCTACAATGAGCAGTTCTTC. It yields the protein CASKRVGSYNEQFF. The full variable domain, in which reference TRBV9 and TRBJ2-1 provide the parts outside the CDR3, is DSGVTQTPKHLITATGQRVTLRCSPRSGDLSVYWYQQSLDQGLQFLIQYYNGEERAKGNILERFSAQQFPDLHSELNLSSLELGDSALYFCASKRVGSYNEQFFGPGTRLTVL.

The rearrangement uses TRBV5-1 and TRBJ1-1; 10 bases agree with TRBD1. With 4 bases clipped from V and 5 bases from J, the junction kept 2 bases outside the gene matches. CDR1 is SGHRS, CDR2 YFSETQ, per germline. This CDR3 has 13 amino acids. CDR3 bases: TGCGCCAGCAGCACGGACAGGGGGACTGAAGCTTTCTTT. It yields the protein CASSTDRGTEAFF.

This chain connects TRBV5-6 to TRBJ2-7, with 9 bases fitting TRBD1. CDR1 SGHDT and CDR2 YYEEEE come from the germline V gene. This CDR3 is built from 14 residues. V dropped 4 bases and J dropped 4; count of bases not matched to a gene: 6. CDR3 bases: TGTGCCAGCAGCCCCGGGACAGGGTGGTACGAGCAGTACTTC. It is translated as CASSPGTGWYEQYF. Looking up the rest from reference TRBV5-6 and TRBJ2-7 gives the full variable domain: DAGVTQSPTHLIKTRGQQVTLRCSPKSGHDTVSWYQQALGQGPQFIFQYYEEEERQRGNFPDRFSGHQFPNYSSELNVNALLLGDSALYLCASSPGTGWYEQYFGPGTRLTVT.

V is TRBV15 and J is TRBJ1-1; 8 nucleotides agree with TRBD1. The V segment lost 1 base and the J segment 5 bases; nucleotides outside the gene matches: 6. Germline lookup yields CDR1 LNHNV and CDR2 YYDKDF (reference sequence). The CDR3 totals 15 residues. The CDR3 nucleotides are TGTGCCACCAGCAGAGGGACAGGGAGATTTACTGAAGCTTTCTTT. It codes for CATSRGTGRFTEAFF.

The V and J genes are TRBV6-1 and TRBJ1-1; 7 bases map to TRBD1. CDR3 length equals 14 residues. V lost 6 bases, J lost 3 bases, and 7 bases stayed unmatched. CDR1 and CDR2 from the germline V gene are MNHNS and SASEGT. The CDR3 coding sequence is TGTGCCAGCAGGCGCAGGGGGGATGACACTGAAGCTTTCTTT. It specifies CASRRRGDDTEAFF.

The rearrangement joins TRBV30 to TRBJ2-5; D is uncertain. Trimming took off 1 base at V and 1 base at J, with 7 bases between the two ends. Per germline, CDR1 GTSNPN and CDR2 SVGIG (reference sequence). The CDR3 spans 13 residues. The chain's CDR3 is CAWSGSVQETQYF. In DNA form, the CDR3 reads TGTGCCTGGAGTGGGTCGGTCCAAGAGACCCAGTACTTC.